One and the same sample provided the 25 T cell receptor beta chains below, sequenced in a study of CD8 T cells in Susac syndrome. RNA totalling about 0.45 to 1 ug underwent reverse transcription with random hexamers. TCRdb called the immunoSEQ multiplex PCR reads again in MiXCR, with one record for every CDR3 protein. The table records 95,000 to 150,000 distinct CDR3 sequences, about 94% of them present only once. What was sequenced was CD8+ T cells from PBMCs. The receptors were sampled from a human donor with Susac syndrome.

This chain connects TRBV20-1 to TRBJ2-7, with 7 bases that match TRBD1. This CDR3 has 13 residues. In germline, CDR1 is DFQATT, CDR2 SNEGSKA (reference sequence). With V trimmed by 5 bases and J by 3 bases, 7 bases remained unmatched. The CDR3 region is CSAGETGYYEQYF. The DNA of the CDR3 is TGCAGTGCTGGGGAGACAGGGTACTACGAGCAGTACTTC.

The sample holds one count of this clonotype. The J gene is TRBJ2-3, the V gene TRBV4-1; 10 bases are shared with TRBD2. Trimming cost V 4 bases and J 2 bases; bases outside gene matches: 6. The length of the CDR3 is 16 residues. CDR1 and CDR2 (germline): MGHRA, YSYEKL. The CDR3 here is CASSRYLAGVTDTQYF. The CDR3, as DNA: TGCGCCAGCAGCCGCTACCTAGCGGGGGTCACAGATACGCAGTATTTT.

V usage is TRBV9 and J usage is TRBJ2-3; D may correspond to TRBD1 or TRBD2 (6 bases each). V was shortened by 0 bases and J by 0 bases, with 8 bases between the two germline ends. The CDR3 has 15 residues. The germline gives CDR1 SGDLS, CDR2 YYNGEE. The CDR3 region is CASSVVGGSTDTQYF. CDR3 sequence (DNA): TGTGCCAGCAGCGTAGTAGGGGGGAGCACAGATACGCAGTATTTT.

CDR3 nucleotides: TGTGCCAGCAGCCGACCCGGGACCGACGAAGAGACCCAGTACTTC. It codes for CASSRPGTDEETQYF. This rearrangement joins TRBV4-2 to TRBJ2-5; D may correspond to TRBD1 or TRBD2 (5 bases each). V was shortened by 4 bases and J by 3 bases, with 15 bases between the two germline ends. CDR1 and CDR2 from the germline V gene are LGHNA and YNFKEQ. CDR3 length equals 15 residues.

The chain joins TRBV6-5 to TRBJ2-4; no reliable D call. Deletions cut 3 bases from V and 1 base from J, with 4 bases between. CDR1 and CDR2 (germline): MNHEY, SVGAGI. The CDR3 loop spans 13 amino acids. CDR3 loop: CASSYAAKNIQYF. The CDR3 bases are TGTGCCAGCAGTTATGCGGCCAAAAACATTCAGTACTTC.

The V call is TRBV6-2 or TRBV6-3, the J call TRBJ1-2; no definite D call. V lost 2 bases, J lost 5 bases, and 9 bases lay in between. This CDR3 contains 13 residues. Germline V gives CDR1 MNHEY, CDR2 SVGEGT. The CDR3 sequence: CASSYRIDYGYTF. The CDR3 coding sequence is TGTGCCAGCAGTTACCGCATCGATTATGGCTACACCTTC.

The chain is built from TRBV15 and TRBJ2-3; TRBD2 matches 7 bases. Trimming took 3 bases from V and 4 from J; bases not matched to a gene: 7. The CDR3 totals 15 residues. The germline gives CDR1 LNHNV, CDR2 YYDKDF (reference sequence). CDR3 in DNA: TGTGCCACCAGCAGTGGAGGGGAGGGCCCAGATACGCAGTATTTT. Amino acid sequence: CATSSGGEGPDTQYF.

This clonotype was observed once. The chain recombines TRBV15 with TRBJ2-1, with 8 bases matching TRBD2. The CDR3 is 15 residues long. The V and J ends lost 3 bases and 2 bases, in that order; junction bases with no gene match: 3. The V gene's germline CDR1 is LNHNV and CDR2 YYDKDF (reference sequence). This CDR3 is CATSRGLDTYNEQFF. CDR3 coding DNA: TGTGCCACCAGCAGGGGACTAGATACCTACAATGAGCAGTTCTTC. The variable domain in full, with the rest retrieved from reference TRBV15 and TRBJ2-1, is DAMVIQNPRYQVTQFGKPVTLSCSQTLNHNVMYWYQQKSSQAPKLLFHYYDKDFNNEADTPDNFQSRRPNTSFCFLDIRSPGLGDTAMYLCATSRGLDTYNEQFFGPGTRLTVL.

V and J are TRBV5-4 and TRBJ2-3; D gene unclear. With 0 bases removed from V and 2 bases from J, the gap between germline ends came to 7 bases. This CDR3 is 14 amino acids long. The germline CDR1 and CDR2 sequences are SGHNT and YYREEE (reference sequence). CDR3 residues: CASSLVRDTDTQYF. The DNA for the CDR3 is TGTGCCAGCAGCTTGGTTCGTGACACAGATACGCAGTATTTT.

The chain uses TRBV30 and TRBJ2-1; tentatively, D is TRBD2 (6 bases). The CDR3 length is 14 residues. Trimming shortened V by 5 bases and J by 6 bases, and 17 bases separated the two germline ends. The germline V gene has CDR1 GTSNPN and CDR2 SVGIG (reference sequence). CDR3: CAWDPGYGGNEQFF. The CDR3 region has the DNA TGTGCCTGGGATCCGGGCTACGGGGGCAATGAGCAGTTCTTC. Full variable domain (missing parts from reference TRBV30 and TRBJ2-1): SQTIHQWPATLVQPVGSPLSLECTVEGTSNPNLYWYRQAAGRGLQLLFYSVGIGQISSEVPQNLSASRPQDRQFILSSKKLLLSDSGFYLCAWDPGYGGNEQFFGPGTRLTVL.

This clonotype has just one count. V and J are TRBV23-1 and TRBJ1-5, with 8 bases that match TRBD1. TRBV23-1 is assigned to the ORF class and has an uncertain function. The J segment lost 9 bases and the V segment lost 4 bases, leaving 5 bases of the junction unmatched. This CDR3 is 13 amino acids long. Here the CDR3 reads CASSPRGHLPQHF. CDR3 coding DNA: TGCGCCAGCAGTCCCAGGGGGCATCTGCCCCAGCATTTT.

This chain connects TRBV3-1 to TRBJ1-2, with D perhaps TRBD1 (6 bases). Trimming pared 1 base from V and 7 bases from J, leaving 16 bases between. This CDR3 spans 15 amino acids. CDR1 and CDR2 (germline): LGHDT, YNNKEL (reference sequence). CDR3 region: CASSQAGEDRSGYTF. CDR3 DNA: TGTGCCAGCAGCCAAGCGGGGGAGGACAGAAGTGGCTACACCTTC.

The chain recombines TRBV24-1 with TRBJ2-1; 9 positions agree with TRBD1. Losses at the gene ends were 4 bases for V and 8 bases for J; bases not matched to a gene: 2. The CDR3 spans 13 residues. The germline gives CDR1 KGHDR, CDR2 SFDVKD. The CDR3 nucleotides read TGTGCCACCAGTGACCGGGACAGGGATGAGCAGTTCTTC. Translation: CATSDRDRDEQFF.

This chain links TRBV28 with TRBJ2-7; D not resolved. The CDR3 is made up of 15 amino acids. Germline values: CDR1 MDHEN, CDR2 SYDVKM. The V end lost 5 bases, the J end lost 0 bases, and 14 bases lay between the germline ends. CDR3 amino acids: CASSGPSLSSYEQYF. CDR3 nucleotide sequence: TGTGCCAGCAGTGGGCCCAGCCTTAGCTCCTACGAGCAGTACTTC.

The rearrangement joins TRBV5-6 to TRBJ1-5; D remains ambiguous. The V gene lost 3 bases and the J gene lost 6 bases, with 10 bases spanning the gap. Germline lookup yields CDR1 SGHDT and CDR2 YYEEEE. The CDR3 contains 13 residues. CDR3 region: CASSSSGIQPQHF. The CDR3 coding sequence is TGTGCCAGCAGCTCCTCGGGGATTCAGCCCCAGCATTTT.

J is TRBJ2-7 and V is TRBV12-3 or TRBV12-4; D remains unclear. The V end lost 5 bases, the J end lost 3 bases, and 11 bases lay between the germline ends. CDR3 size: 13 residues. CDR3 sequence reads: CASSLSNGYEQYF. The CDR3 bases are TGTGCCAGCAGTCTTTCGAACGGCTACGAGCAGTACTTC.

V is TRBV4-2 and J is TRBJ2-7, with 9 bases identical to TRBD2. The CDR3 runs to 15 residues. Germline V gene data show CDR1 as LGHNA and CDR2 as YNFKEQ. The V gene end was trimmed by 0 bases and the J gene end by 3 bases; junction bases not matched to a gene: 3. In nucleotides, the CDR3 is TGTGCCAGCAGCCAAGATGTAGCGGGGGTCTACGAGCAGTACTTC. Protein sequence: CASSQDVAGVYEQYF.

This rearrangement joins TRBV4-1 to TRBJ1-1, with TRBD1 as a possible D gene (5 bases). CDR1 and CDR2 from the germline V gene are MGHRA and YSYEKL. The ends were cut back, 3 bases at V and 10 bases at J, with 15 bases in the middle. There are 13 residues in the CDR3. As DNA, the CDR3 is TGCGCCAGCAGCCAGAGGGGCGGTACGGGAGCTTTCTTT. Protein sequence: CASSQRGGTGAFF.

In nucleotides, the CDR3 is TGTGCCAGCAGTTACGCGGGGCTCACAGATACGCAGTATTTT. It codes for CASSYAGLTDTQYF. The rearrangement uses TRBV12-3 or TRBV12-4 and TRBJ2-3, with D maybe TRBD2 (6 bases). CDR3 length: 14 amino acids. Trimming cost V 4 bases and J 2 bases, with 10 bases left between them.

V is TRBV30 and J is TRBJ1-2, with D possibly being TRBD1 (5 bases). This CDR3 is built from 13 residues. CDR1 is GTSNPN, CDR2 SVGIG, per germline (reference sequence). Trimming took 4 bases from V and 6 from J, leaving 15 bases between them. The CDR3 DNA reads as TGTGCCTGGATTTTCGGGCGGGGGGATGGCTACACCTTC. Encoded protein: CAWIFGRGDGYTF.

The rearrangement links TRBV14 to TRBJ2-1; no clear D gene. Germline V lookup: CDR1 SGHDN, CDR2 FVKESK. Trimming took 7 bases from V and 6 from J, leaving 19 bases between them. The CDR3 is 15 residues long. The CDR3 spells CASTVGVARGNEQFF. The CDR3 bases are TGTGCCAGCACTGTCGGCGTCGCCCGCGGCAATGAGCAGTTCTTC.

This chain links TRBV6-5 with TRBJ1-2; TRBD1 is a possible D gene (6 bases). The CDR3 sequence is 13 residues long. V was clipped by 0 bases and J by 8 bases, with 10 bases between them. Germline V gene data show CDR1 as MNHEY and CDR2 as SVGAGI. CDR3 in DNA: TGTGCCAGCAGTTACTCGAGCACAGGGGGCTACACCTTC. Amino acids: CASSYSSTGGYTF.

CDR3 sequence (DNA): TGCAGCGTTGTCCCAGGAGGCCTCTACGAGCAGTACTTC. Translation: CSVVPGGLYEQYF. J is TRBJ2-7 and V is TRBV29-1; maybe TRBD2 (5 bases). The CDR3 consists of 13 residues. From germline, CDR1 is SQVTM and CDR2 ANQGSEA. V lost 4 bases to trimming and J lost 3 bases, with 13 bases between them.

The J gene is TRBJ1-1, the V gene TRBV29-1; 7 positions agree with TRBD1. CDR3 length: 11 residues. Germline loops: CDR1 SQVTM, CDR2 ANQGSEA. After removal of 7 bases from V and 7 bases from J, the junction contained 6 bases not matched to a gene. The CDR3 DNA sequence: TGCAGCGCTTACAGGGGAATTGAAGCTTTCTTT. It encodes CSAYRGIEAFF.

This sequence joins TRBV20-1 and TRBJ2-1; 7 bases are shared with TRBD2. Trimming removed 5 bases from V and 7 bases from J; junction bases left unmatched: 11. The germline gives CDR1 DFQATT, CDR2 SNEGSKA (reference sequence). The CDR3 is 14 amino acids. CDR3 DNA sequence: TGCAGTGCTCAGTACCCTAGCGGAGAGAATGAGCAGTTCTTC. Translating it yields CSAQYPSGENEQFF.